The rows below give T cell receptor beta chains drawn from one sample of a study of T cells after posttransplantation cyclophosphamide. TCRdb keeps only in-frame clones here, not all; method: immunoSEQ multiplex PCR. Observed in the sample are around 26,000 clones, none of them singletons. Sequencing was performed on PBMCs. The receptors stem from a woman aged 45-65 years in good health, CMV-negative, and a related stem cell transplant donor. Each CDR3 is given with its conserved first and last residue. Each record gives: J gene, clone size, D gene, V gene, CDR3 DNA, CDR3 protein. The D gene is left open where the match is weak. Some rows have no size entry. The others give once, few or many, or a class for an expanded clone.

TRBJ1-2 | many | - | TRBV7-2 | TGTGCCAGCAGCCCGAGACAGGTGGGGGGCTACACCTTC | CASSPRQVGGYTF
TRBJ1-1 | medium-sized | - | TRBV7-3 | TGTGCCAGCAGCTTAACAGGGGGAGACACTGAAGCTTTCTTT | CASSLTGGDTEAFF
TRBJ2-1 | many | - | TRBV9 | TGTGCCAGCAGCGTAACAGGCGCTGGTGCCCACAATGAGCAGTTCTTC | CASSVTGAGAHNEQFF
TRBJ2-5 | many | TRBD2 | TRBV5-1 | TGCGCCAGCAGCTTGGTGTTAGCGGGAGGTGTAGAGACCCAGTACTTC | CASSLVLAGGVETQYF
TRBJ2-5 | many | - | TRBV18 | TGTGCCAGCTCACCAGGGACACTCTTTCAAGAGACCCAGTACTTC | CASSPGTLFQETQYF
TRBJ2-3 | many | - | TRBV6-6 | TGTGCCAGCAGTTACAACCGGGCTAGCGCAGATACGCAGTATTTT | CASSYNRASADTQYF
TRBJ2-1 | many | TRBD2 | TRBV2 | TGTGCCAGCAACCTTAGCGGGAGGGACTACAATGAGCAGTTCTTC | CASNLSGRDYNEQFF
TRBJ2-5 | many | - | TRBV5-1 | TGCGCCAGCAGCTTGCAGGGTGAACAAGAGACCCAGTACTTC | CASSLQGEQETQYF
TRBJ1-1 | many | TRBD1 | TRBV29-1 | TGCAGCGTTTTAGGGGGCCGCCTTGGTTTCCCCGGATTT | CSVLGGRLGFPGF
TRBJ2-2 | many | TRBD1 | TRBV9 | TGTGCCAGCAGCGTGGTCCGACAGGGACGGGAACACACCGGGGAGCTGTTTTTT | CASSVVRQGREHTGELFF
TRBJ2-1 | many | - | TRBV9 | TGTGCCAGCAGCGTAGGGACTTCCTACAATGAGCAGTTCTTC | CASSVGTSYNEQFF
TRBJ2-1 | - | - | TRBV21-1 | TGTGCCAGCAGCAAAGGAAACGCGAGCTCCTACAATGAGCAGTTCTTC | CASSKGNASSYNEQFF
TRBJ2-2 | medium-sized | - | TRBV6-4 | TGTGCCAGCAGTGACTCGAGGCAGGGGAACACCGGGGAGCTGTTTTTT | CASSDSRQGNTGELFF
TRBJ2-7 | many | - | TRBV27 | TGTGCCAGCAGGAGGTCAGGACAGACCTACGAGCAGTACTTC | CASRRSGQTYEQYF
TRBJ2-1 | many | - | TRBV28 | TGTGCCAGCAGACCCCAAGGGACTGCATACAATGAGCAGTTCTTC | CASRPQGTAYNEQFF
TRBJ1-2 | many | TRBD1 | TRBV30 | TGTGCCTGGACCCCGGACAGGGAACGTGGCTACACCTTC | CAWTPDRERGYTF
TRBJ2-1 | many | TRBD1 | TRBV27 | TGTGCCAGCACCCGGACAGGAAGGATCAATGAGCAGTTCTTC | CASTRTGRINEQFF
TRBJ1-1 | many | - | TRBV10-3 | TGTGCCATCAGTGAGTCGGGCCCTGAAGCTTTCTTT | CAISESGPEAFF
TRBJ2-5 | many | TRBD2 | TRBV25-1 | TGTGCCAGCAGTGAATCCAGGACTAGCAAGGGGGAGACCCAGTACTTC | CASSESRTSKGETQYF
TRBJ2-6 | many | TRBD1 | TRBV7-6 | TGTGCCAGCAGCGCCGGACAGGGGAACTCTGGGGCCAACGTCCTGACTTTC | CASSAGQGNSGANVLTF
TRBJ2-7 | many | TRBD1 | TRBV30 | TGTGCCTGGGGGACCGGGACAGCCTACGAGCAGTACTTC | CAWGTGTAYEQYF
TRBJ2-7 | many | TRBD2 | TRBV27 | TGTGCCAGCAGTTTATCCCGAGTTCAGGGAGGGCTCGACGAGCAGTACTTC | CASSLSRVQGGLDEQYF
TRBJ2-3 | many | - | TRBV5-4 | TGTGCCAGCAGCTTGGGGGGAGGTAGAGGGCCAGATACGCAGTATTTT | CASSLGGGRGPDTQYF
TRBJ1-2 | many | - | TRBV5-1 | TGCGCCAGCAGCCCAGACAGAAGTTATGGCTACACCTTC | CASSPDRSYGYTF
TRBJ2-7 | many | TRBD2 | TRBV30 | TGTGCCTGCACGGGACTAGCAGCTGATCCCTCTTCCTACGAGCAGTACTTC | CACTGLAADPSSYEQYF
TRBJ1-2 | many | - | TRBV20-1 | TGCAGTGCTAGTAGCTATGGCTACACCTTC | CSASSYGYTF
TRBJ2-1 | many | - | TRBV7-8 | TGTGCCAGCAGCAGAGGGAGGATAAATGAGCAGTTCTTC | CASSRGRINEQFF
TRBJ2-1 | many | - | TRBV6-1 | TGTGCCAGCTCGTTTAGCGTCTACAATGAGCAGTTCTTC | CASSFSVYNEQFF
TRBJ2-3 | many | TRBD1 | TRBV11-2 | TGTGCCAGCAGCTTGACAGGGGCGAGCACAGATACGCAGTATTTT | CASSLTGASTDTQYF
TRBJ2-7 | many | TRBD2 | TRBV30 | TGTGCCTGGAGTGTAATTCATGGACTAGCGGACTCCTACGAGCAGTACTTC | CAWSVIHGLADSYEQYF
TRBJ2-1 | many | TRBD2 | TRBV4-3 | TGCGCCAGCAGCCAAGATAGGGCGGGGGGCGCCTACAATGAGCAGTTCTTC | CASSQDRAGGAYNEQFF
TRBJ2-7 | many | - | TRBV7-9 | TGTGCCAGCAGCTTAGGGGGAGCGTCCTACGAGCAGTACTTC | CASSLGGASYEQYF